This paragraph covers one T cell receptor beta chain sequence. Its antigen remains unidentified. Measured with immunoSEQ multiplex PCR; TCRdb has only the in-frame clones, and not every one. Of 200,000 to 250,000 clones in the sample, 93% were seen once. This specimen comes from a study of T cell responses to AZD1222 COVID-19 vaccine. This CDR3 spans 14 amino acids. Germline V gene lookup returns CDR1 KGHSH and CDR2 LQKENI. Losses at the gene ends were 3 bases for V and 7 bases for J; bases not matched to a gene: 8. Points from the study as a whole: Nearly half of spike-specific TCRs reportedly target unmutated variant regions. Seropositive status at baseline applied to only six AZD1222 recipients. Vaccine-associated CD4 TCRs spanned spike, dominant at 160-218 and 743-854.

The chain joins TRBV18 to TRBJ2-7, with 8 bases that match TRBD1. This specimen consisted of peripheral blood, obtained on day 0 of MenACWY control vaccination. This TCR derives from an adult in good health. The CDR3 DNA follows: TGTGCCAGCTCACCTGGACAGGGTTCTCGGGAGCAGTACTTC. Translated, it gives CASSPGQGSREQYF.